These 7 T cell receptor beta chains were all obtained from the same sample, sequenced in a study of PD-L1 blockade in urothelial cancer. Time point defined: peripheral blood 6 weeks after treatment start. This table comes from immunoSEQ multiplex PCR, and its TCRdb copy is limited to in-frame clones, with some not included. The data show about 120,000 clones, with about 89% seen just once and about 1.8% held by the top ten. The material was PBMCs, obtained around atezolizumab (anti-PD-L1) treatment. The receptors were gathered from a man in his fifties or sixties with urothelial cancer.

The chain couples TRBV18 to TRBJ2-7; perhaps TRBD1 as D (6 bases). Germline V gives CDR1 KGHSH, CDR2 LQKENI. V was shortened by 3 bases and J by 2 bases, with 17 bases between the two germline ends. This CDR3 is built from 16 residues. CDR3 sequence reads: CASSPIDPGETYEQYF. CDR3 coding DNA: TGTGCCAGCTCACCGATCGACCCAGGGGAGACCTACGAGCAGTACTTC.

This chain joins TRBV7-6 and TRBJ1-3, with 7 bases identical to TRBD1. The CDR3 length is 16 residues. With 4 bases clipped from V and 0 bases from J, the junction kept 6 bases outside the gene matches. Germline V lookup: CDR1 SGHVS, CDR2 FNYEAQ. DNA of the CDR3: TGTGCCAGCAGCTACCCGGGACAGACCTCTGGAAACACCATATATTTT. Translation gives CASSYPGQTSGNTIYF.

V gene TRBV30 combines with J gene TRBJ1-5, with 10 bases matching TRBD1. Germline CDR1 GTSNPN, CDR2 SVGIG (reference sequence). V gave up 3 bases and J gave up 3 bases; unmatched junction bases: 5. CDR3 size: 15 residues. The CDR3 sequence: CAWSRDRGFNQPQHF. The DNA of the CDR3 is TGTGCCTGGAGCCGGGACAGGGGCTTCAATCAGCCCCAGCATTTT.

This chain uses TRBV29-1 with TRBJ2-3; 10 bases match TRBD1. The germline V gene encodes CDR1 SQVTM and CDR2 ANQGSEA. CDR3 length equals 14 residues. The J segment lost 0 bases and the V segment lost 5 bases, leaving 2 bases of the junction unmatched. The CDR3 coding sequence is TGCAGCGTTCGACAGGGGGCTAGCACAGATACGCAGTATTTT. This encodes CSVRQGASTDTQYF.

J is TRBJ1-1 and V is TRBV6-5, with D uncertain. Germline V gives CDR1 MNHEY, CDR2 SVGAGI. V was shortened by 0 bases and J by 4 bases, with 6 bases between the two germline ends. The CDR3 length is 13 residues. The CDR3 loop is CASSYSRATEAFF. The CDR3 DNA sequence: TGTGCCAGCAGTTACTCGAGGGCCACTGAAGCTTTCTTT.

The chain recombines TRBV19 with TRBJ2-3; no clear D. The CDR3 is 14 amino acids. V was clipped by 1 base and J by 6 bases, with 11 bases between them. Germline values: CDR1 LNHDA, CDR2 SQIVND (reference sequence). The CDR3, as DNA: TGTGCCAGTAGTATAGTTGCCGACTCGGATACGCAGTATTTT. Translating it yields CASSIVADSDTQYF.

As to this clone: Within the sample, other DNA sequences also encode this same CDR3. The CDR3, as DNA: TGCGCCAGCAGCTTGGTCCCGGGTAGCAATCAGCCCCAGCATTTT. It is translated as CASSLVPGSNQPQHF. V gene TRBV5-1 combines with J gene TRBJ1-5, with D uncertain. The length of the CDR3 is 15 residues. Trimming removed 0 bases from V and 0 bases from J, with 7 bases in between. The germline CDR1 and CDR2 sequences are SGHRS and YFSETQ.